This section outlines one TCR beta chain sequence together with its context. Antigen specificity is unknown. This record comes from a study of monozygotic twins with inflammatory bowel disease. The study's findings and limits: Among twins, concordant and discordant pairs did not differ in repertoire similarity, possibly from limited power. IBD patients exhibited fewer clonotypes shared with other individuals than healthy twins, particularly with disease activity.

TCR libraries were prepared from around 3,500 ng total RNA each. Making cDNA involved eight separate reactions per sample. After re-calling the 5' RACE reads, TCRdb lists one entry per CDR3 protein, DNA absent. The listing contains tens of thousands of distinct CDR3 sequences. Germline loops: CDR1 SGHTA, CDR2 FQGNSA. The CDR3 has 13 amino acids. The origin of this receptor is a human donor with ulcerative colitis or Crohn's disease, or a healthy co-twin of an affected twin (not recorded which). The sample was blood. The J gene is TRBJ1-5, the V gene TRBV7-2. This chain's CDR3 is CASSFHSDQPQHF.